One and the same sample provided the 21 T cell receptor beta chains below, sequenced in a study of blood T cells in healthy people across ages. With a J-beta primer mix and a sample-barcoded 5' primer, a second PCR ran 7 to 11 cycles. TCRdb independently ran MiXCR on the 5' RACE reads; one entry per CDR3 protein. The table shows around 670,000 distinct CDR3 sequences, with about 30% occurring only once. Sequenced material: blood. These receptors came from an elderly woman in good health.

This clonotype was seen at least ten times. The gene calls are TRBV7-9 and TRBJ1-1; no reliable D call. The CDR3 sequence is 13 residues long. Per germline, CDR1 SEHNR and CDR2 FQNEAQ (reference sequence). Trimming cost V 7 bases and J 1 base, with 10 bases left between them. CDR3 amino acids: CASTSLRNTEAFF. For the CDR3, the DNA is TGTGCCAGCACCTCCCTTCGGAACACTGAAGCTTTCTTT.

This clonotype occurred many times. The chain joins TRBV12-3 or TRBV12-4 to TRBJ2-3; no firm D call. The CDR3 is 15 amino acids. Deletions cut 3 bases from V and 11 bases from J, with 21 bases between. The CDR3 protein is CASSFGGFSAPEQYF. The CDR3 nucleotides are TGTGCCAGCAGTTTTGGCGGATTCTCGGCCCCAGAGCAGTATTTT.

This clonotype was seen at least ten times. The chain joins TRBV20-1 to TRBJ2-7; possibly TRBD2 for D (7 bases). The germline V gene encodes CDR1 DFQATT and CDR2 SNEGSKA (reference sequence). V dropped 5 bases and J dropped 2 bases, with 19 bases sitting between them. This CDR3 is 15 amino acids long. Written as DNA, the CDR3 is TGCAGTGCTGGGGGGGCCACTCAGAGACCCTACGAGCAGTACTTC. It codes for CSAGGATQRPYEQYF.

This clonotype has only a few counts. The gene calls are TRBV6-1 and TRBJ1-2; D possibly corresponds to TRBD1 (5 bases). Germline V gene data show CDR1 as MNHNS and CDR2 as SASEGT. The CDR3 has 13 residues. Trimming took off 0 bases at V and 8 bases at J, with 10 bases between the two ends. CDR3 loop: CASSEARAGGYTF. The CDR3 region has the DNA TGTGCCAGCAGTGAAGCCAGGGCTGGCGGCTACACCTTC.

This clonotype has only a few counts. The chain carries TRBV7-9 and TRBJ1-1, with no clear D. The V and J ends lost 1 base and 7 bases respectively, with 13 bases between them. This CDR3 is built from 14 residues. In germline, CDR1 is SEHNR, CDR2 FQNEAQ (reference sequence). The chain's CDR3 is CASSLGSEGGEAFF. In DNA, the CDR3 is TGTGCCAGCAGCTTAGGGTCAGAGGGAGGTGAAGCTTTCTTT.

This clonotype was recorded many times. CDR3: CASTRFGQGKAADTQYF. DNA of the CDR3: TGTGCCAGCACAAGGTTTGGACAGGGAAAGGCGGCAGATACGCAGTATTTT. The V gene is TRBV2, the J gene TRBJ2-3; TRBD1 agrees at 8 bases. The CDR3 runs 17 residues. Germline V gives CDR1 SNHLY, CDR2 FYNNEI. The trim removed 7 bases at V and 4 bases at J, leaving 16 bases unmatched.

This clonotype was counted many times. The chain joins TRBV29-1 to TRBJ2-3, with 8 bases matching TRBD2. The CDR3 sequence is 15 residues long. J lost 2 bases, V lost 6 bases, and 10 bases had no gene match. Germline loops: CDR1 SQVTM, CDR2 ANQGSEA. In nucleotides, the CDR3 is TGCAGCGTCGCAGGTCGGGGGGGCCTCACAGATACGCAGTATTTT. This translates into CSVAGRGGLTDTQYF.

Concerning this clonotype: This could be a read error, since a much larger clone is one nucleotide away. The chain recombines TRBV5-1 with TRBJ2-7, with 8 nucleotides matching TRBD1. The ends lost 1 base at V and 4 bases at J; junction bases unmatched: 7. CDR3 length equals 15 residues. Germline CDR1 is SGHRS and CDR2 is YFSETQ. DNA for the CDR3: TGCGCCAGCAGCTTGACCCAGGGGGCGAAGTACGAGCAGTACTTC. It translates to CASSLTQGAKYEQYF.

This clonotype came up a few times. The chain combines TRBV21-1 with TRBJ1-1; TRBD1 is taken as the D call from the table, unchecked against the DNA. TRBV21-1 is described as a pseudogene. The CDR3 runs to 15 residues. The CDR3 DNA is TGTGCCAGCAGCCCCCGGGACAAGAGTCACACTGAAGCTTTCTTT. It translates to CASSPRDKSHTEAFF.

Only a few counts were recorded for this clonotype. This CDR3 is CASSFQGGGETQYF. The CDR3 region has the DNA TGTGCCAGCAGCTTCCAAGGTGGGGGGGAGACCCAGTACTTC. The V call is TRBV7-2, the J call TRBJ2-5; possible D gene TRBD2, 6 bases. The CDR3 has 14 residues. Germline CDR1 SGHTA, CDR2 FQGNSA. Trimming removed 3 bases from V and 5 bases from J, with 13 bases in between.

For this clonotype: The junction and the germline gene differ at one end; a read error may be behind it. The rearrangement links TRBV19 to TRBJ2-6; D is unresolved. Germline V gene lookup returns CDR1 LNHDA and CDR2 SQIVND (reference sequence). CDR3 length equals 16 residues. This CDR3 is CASSVDTLSGANVLTF. Written as DNA, the CDR3 is TGTGCCAGTAGTGTAGACACGCTGTCTGGGGCCAACGTCCTGACTTTC.

The rearrangement uses TRBV7-2 and TRBJ2-3; TRBD2 might be the D (6 bases). The CDR3 loop spans 14 amino acids. V dropped 5 bases and J dropped 3 bases, with 12 bases sitting between them. Looked up from germline, CDR1 is SGHTA and CDR2 is FQGNSA. DNA of the CDR3: TGTGCCAGCAGCCCGGACTACGATACAGATACGCAGTATTTT. It encodes CASSPDYDTDTQYF.

The J gene is TRBJ2-2, the V gene TRBV20-1, with TRBD1 matching 10 bases. Germline trimming cut 1 base from V and 5 bases from J; bases unmatched to any gene: 4. Germline V gives CDR1 DFQATT, CDR2 SNEGSKA (reference sequence). CDR3 length: 15 residues. CDR3 nucleotide sequence: TGCAGTGCTAGAGCCCCGGGACAGGGGACCGGGGAGCTGTTTTTT. Translation: CSARAPGQGTGELFF.

This clonotype was seen at least ten times. The chain recombines TRBV9 with TRBJ1-1; D gene uncertain. The V gene's germline CDR1 is SGDLS and CDR2 YYNGEE. Trimming pared 6 bases from V and 5 bases from J, leaving 20 bases between. The CDR3 has 15 residues. CDR3 bases: TGTGCCAGCACCCTAGGACCCTCAATGGGGACTGAAGCTTTCTTT. This gives the protein CASTLGPSMGTEAFF. The whole variable domain, remainder taken from reference TRBV9 and TRBJ1-1, is DSGVTQTPKHLITATGQRVTLRCSPRSGDLSVYWYQQSLDQGLQFLIQYYNGEERAKGNILERFSAQQFPDLHSELNLSSLELGDSALYFCASTLGPSMGTEAFFGQGTRLTVV.

The chain has TRBV20-1 and TRBJ2-1, with 11 bases matching TRBD2. The last part of the DNA fits TRBJ2-7 better; the J call may be wrong. Germline CDR1 and CDR2: DFQATT and SNEGSKA (reference sequence). This CDR3 has 16 residues. This CDR3 reads CSARPGTSGSYNEQYF. CDR3 bases: TGCAGTGCTAGACCCGGGACTAGCGGTTCCTACAATGAGCAGTACTTC.

A few counts support this clonotype. The J gene is TRBJ1-4, the V gene TRBV30; the D is unclear. Germline V gene data show CDR1 as GTSNPN and CDR2 as SVGIG (reference sequence). The CDR3 sequence is 14 residues long. V was clipped by 2 bases and J by 2 bases, with 9 bases between them. DNA of the CDR3: TGTGCCTGGAGTCGAGGCGAGACTAATGAAAAACTGTTTTTT. Protein: CAWSRGETNEKLFF.

V usage is TRBV6-2 or TRBV6-3 and J usage is TRBJ1-1, with D possibly being TRBD1 (5 bases). Germline V CDR1 and CDR2: MNHEY, SVGEGT. Trimming removed 2 bases at V and 4 bases at J, with 17 bases between. CDR3 length: 16 amino acids. The CDR3 DNA follows: TGTGCCAGCAGTTACATTGGCAGGGATAGGGGCACTGAAGCTTTCTTT. Its translation: CASSYIGRDRGTEAFF.

The rearrangement joins TRBV15 to TRBJ1-1; no clear D gene. The V end was cut by 1 base, the J end by 7 bases, with 10 bases between. The CDR3 consists of 13 residues. Germline CDR1 is LNHNV and CDR2 is YYDKDF (reference sequence). DNA of the CDR3: TGTGCCACCAGCAGAGGGTCGGGCGATGAAGCTTTCTTT. This translates into CATSRGSGDEAFF.

This clonotype was seen at least ten times. The chain joins TRBV28 to TRBJ2-7; D not certain. Trimming took 5 bases from V and 2 from J, leaving 13 bases between them. This CDR3 contains 14 residues. Germline CDR1 reads MDHEN; CDR2 reads SYDVKM. The DNA for the CDR3 is TGTGCCAGCAGTCCTCGCCGTCCCACCTACGAGCAGTACTTC. Its protein product is CASSPRRPTYEQYF.

The V and J genes are TRBV9 and TRBJ1-1; perhaps TRBD1 as D (5 bases). The CDR3 runs 14 residues. Germline CDR1 SGDLS, CDR2 YYNGEE. V gave up 4 bases and J gave up 4 bases, with 14 bases separating them. The CDR3: CASSTGLLSTEAFF. The CDR3 DNA reads TGTGCCAGCAGCACGGGACTGTTGAGCACTGAAGCTTTCTTT.

There are a few counts of this clonotype. This chain uses TRBV5-4 with TRBJ2-7; TRBD2 might be the D (8 bases). CDR3 length: 16 amino acids. The germline V and J ends were trimmed by 5 bases and 7 bases, with 25 bases remaining between them. Germline V gives CDR1 SGHNT, CDR2 YYREEE (reference sequence). CDR3 region: CASSRGGQSSYNEQYF. For the CDR3, the DNA is TGTGCCAGCAGTCGGGGGGGACAGAGCTCCTACAATGAGCAGTACTTC.